Ten or more counts support the clone carrying this T cell receptor (beta chain). From the 5' RACE reads, TCRdb called clonotypes with MiXCR, one entry per CDR3 protein. The sample shows around 35,000 distinct CDR3 sequences, approximately 10% of them seen only once. The data are from a study of CD8 T cells in ankylosing spondylitis. V was trimmed by 3 bases and J by 5 bases, leaving 5 bases between them. The germline CDR1 and CDR2 sequences are MNHEY and SVGEGT. The CDR3 consists of 11 residues. The genes are TRBV6-2 or TRBV6-3 and TRBJ2-7; no clear D gene. Specimen: synovial fluid, either unsorted or a sorted T cell fraction (not recorded which). The sequence derives from a male donor with ankylosing spondylitis. The CDR3 loop is CASSYFHEQYF. As DNA, the CDR3 is TGTGCCAGCAGTTATTTCCACGAGCAGTACTTC.